This T cell receptor (beta chain) appears in the sequencing data of a study of shared clonotypes between healthy human individuals. Study background: Donors consisted of two women and three men between 18 and 49. Study results and caveats: Non-shared clonotypes showed lower generation probabilities than clonotypes common to all four donors.

Naive CD8 cells lacked CD45RO and underwent positive selection for CCR7, leaving out terminally differentiated effector memory CD45RA+ cells. As to this clone: As yet, its antigen is unknown.

Generated by immunoSEQ multiplex PCR, the TCRdb table keeps only in-frame clones and is missing some. Of 2 million to 2.5 million clones in the sample, approximately 94% were seen once. Input material: naive CD8+ T cells sorted from blood. This receptor was taken from a man aged 18-30 years in good health.

CDR3 in DNA: TGCGCCAGCAGTGAGTCGACAGGGATAGGCGAGACCCAGTACTTC. It yields the protein CASSESTGIGETQYF. The rearrangement uses TRBV10-2 and TRBJ2-5; 7 nucleotides align to TRBD1. The V and J ends lost 0 bases and 5 bases, in that order; junction bases with no gene match: 6. This CDR3 region has 15 residues. CDR1 and CDR2 (germline): WSHSY, SAAADI.